This entry lists 8 T cell receptor beta chains sequenced from one sample in a study of shared clonotypes between healthy human individuals. Only in-frame clones appear in the TCRdb table, and some are missing; sequencing was by immunoSEQ multiplex PCR. There are 1,400,000 or so clones in the sample; 98% to 99% occur only once, and 0.3% to 0.45% lies in the top ten. The sample consisted of naive CD4+ T cells sorted from blood. Subset meaning: CD45RA+ positively selected. These receptors all stem from a man aged 30 to 45 in good health.

The CDR3 protein is CSVASRVDNEQFF. The CDR3 DNA sequence: TGCAGCGTTGCCTCAAGGGTCGACAATGAGCAGTTCTTC. This chain links TRBV29-1 with TRBJ2-1; D is undetermined. CDR1 and CDR2 (germline): SQVTM, ANQGSEA. Deletions cut 4 bases from V and 5 bases from J, with 12 bases between. This CDR3 region has 13 residues.

The chain combines TRBV9 with TRBJ2-2; no firm D call. Germline CDR1 reads SGDLS; CDR2 reads YYNGEE. V lost 1 base and J lost 7, with 11 bases in between. The CDR3 totals 14 residues. The CDR3, as DNA: TGTGCCAGCAGCGTAATCAGGAACGGCGGGGAGCTGTTTTTT. Translating it yields CASSVIRNGGELFF.

The genes are TRBV6-5 and TRBJ2-7; 9 bases are shared with TRBD1. Germline CDR1 MNHEY, CDR2 SVGAGI. The CDR3 is made up of 14 amino acids. V dropped 7 bases and J dropped 2; count of bases not matched to a gene: 6. CDR3 bases: TGTGCCAGCACCCGGACAGGGGCAACCTACGAGCAGTACTTC. Translated, it gives CASTRTGATYEQYF.

The chain carries TRBV9 and TRBJ2-7; the D gene is possibly TRBD1 (6 bases). Germline V gene lookup returns CDR1 SGDLS and CDR2 YYNGEE. With 0 bases removed from V and 8 bases from J, the gap between germline ends came to 12 bases. This CDR3 is built from 13 residues. CDR3: CASSVETGWKQYF. CDR3 bases: TGTGCCAGCAGCGTAGAGACAGGATGGAAGCAGTACTTC.

About this clone: The sample holds other DNA sequences that translate to the same CDR3. This chain joins TRBV9 and TRBJ2-2; D may be TRBD1 (6 bases). The V gene's germline CDR1 is SGDLS and CDR2 YYNGEE. V dropped 0 bases and J dropped 5 bases, with 11 bases sitting between them. The CDR3 length is 15 residues. In DNA, the CDR3 is TGTGCCAGCAGCGTAGAAGGGCAGGGGACCGGGGAGCTGTTTTTT. Protein sequence: CASSVEGQGTGELFF.

The rearrangement uses TRBV5-1 and TRBJ2-7, with a tentative D call TRBD2 (5 bases). Germline CDR1 and CDR2: SGHRS and YFSETQ. Trimming left V 1 base short and J 7 bases short, with 15 bases between. There are 14 residues in the CDR3. CDR3 loop: CASSLYGSDEEQYF. CDR3 nucleotides: TGCGCCAGCAGCTTGTATGGGAGCGACGAGGAGCAGTACTTC.

To note about this clone: This CDR3 is also generated by other DNA sequences in the sample. The V call is TRBV7-8, the J call TRBJ2-5; D not resolved. The CDR3 loop spans 11 amino acids. Germline V lookup: CDR1 SGHVS, CDR2 FQNEAQ. V lost 5 bases, J lost 5 bases, and 6 bases lay in between. The CDR3 region is CASSPRETQYF. Here the CDR3 DNA reads TGTGCCAGCAGCCCAAGGGAGACCCAGTACTTC. Full variable domain (missing parts from reference TRBV7-8 and TRBJ2-5): GAGVSQSPRYKVAKRGQDVALRCDPISGHVSLFWYQQALGQGPEFLTYFQNEAQLDKSGLPSDRFFAERPEGSVSTLKIQRTQQEDSAVYLCASSPRETQYFGPGTRLLVL.

V gene TRBV6-1 combines with J gene TRBJ2-7, with 9 positions matching TRBD1. V shed 4 bases and J 3 bases; nucleotides not matched to a gene: 7. Germline assignment: CDR1 MNHNS and CDR2 SASEGT. The CDR3 totals 15 residues. The CDR3 sequence is CASSARTGEIYEQYF. The DNA for the CDR3 is TGTGCCAGCAGTGCCAGGACAGGGGAGATCTACGAGCAGTACTTC.